This T cell receptor beta chain was recorded in a study of T cells in Graves' hyperthyroidism and ophthalmopathy. The cohort's ophthalmopathy patients, a group with duration under 3 months, had a Clinical Activity Score of at least 3 and a NOSPECS grade of at least 4. The study left out patients who had uncontrolled infection, other autoimmune disease, pregnancy or lactation. Overall study results and limits: Blood held most thyroid clonotypes expanded above 0.001 frequency. Before onset, by a median of around six months, the model predicted ophthalmopathy.

Template material for amplifying TCR beta CDR3 regions consisted of RNA transcripts. In the first-round RT-PCR of the TCR CDR3, the HTBI primer set was used. From the multiplex PCR reads, TCRdb called clonotypes with MiXCR, one entry per CDR3 protein. The sample comprises roughly 350,000 distinct CDR3 sequences, 13% to 15% of which are singletons, and 15% to 20% rests with the top ten. This clonotype was observed at least ten times. What it recognizes is unknown. Germline V gene sequence: CDR1 KGHSH, CDR2 LQKENI. CDR3 size: 15 residues. V shed 8 bases, J shed 2 bases, and the junction held 9 bases outside the gene matches.

This clonotype was sampled from a woman in her 30s with Graves' ophthalmopathy. This rearrangement joins TRBV18 to TRBJ2-3; 8 nucleotides line up with TRBD1. Material: blood. The CDR3 coding sequence is TGTGCCAGCCACCGACAGGGGTATTCCACAGATACGCAGTATTTT. This codes for CASHRQGYSTDTQYF.